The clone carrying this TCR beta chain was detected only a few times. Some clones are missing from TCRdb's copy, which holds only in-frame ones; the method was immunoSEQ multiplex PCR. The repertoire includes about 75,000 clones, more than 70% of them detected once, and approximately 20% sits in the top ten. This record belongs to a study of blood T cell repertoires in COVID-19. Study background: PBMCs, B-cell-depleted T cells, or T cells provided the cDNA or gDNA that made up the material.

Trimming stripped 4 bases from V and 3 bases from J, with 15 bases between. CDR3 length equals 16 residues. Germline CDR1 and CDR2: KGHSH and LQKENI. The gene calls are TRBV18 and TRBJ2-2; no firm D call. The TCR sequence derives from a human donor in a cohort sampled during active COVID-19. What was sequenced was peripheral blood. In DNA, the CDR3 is TGTGCCAGCTCACTTCTGGCCCAGAGCGACACCGGGGAGCTGTTTTTT. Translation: CASSLLAQSDTGELFF.